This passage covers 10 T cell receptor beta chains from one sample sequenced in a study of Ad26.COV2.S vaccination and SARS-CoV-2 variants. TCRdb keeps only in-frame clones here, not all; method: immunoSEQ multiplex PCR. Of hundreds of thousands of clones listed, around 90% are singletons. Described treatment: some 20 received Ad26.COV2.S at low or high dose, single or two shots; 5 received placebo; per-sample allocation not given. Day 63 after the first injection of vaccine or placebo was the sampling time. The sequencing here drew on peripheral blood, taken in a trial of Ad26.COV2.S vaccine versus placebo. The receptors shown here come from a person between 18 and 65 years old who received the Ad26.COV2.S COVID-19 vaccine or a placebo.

This chain's CDR3 is CASSQVGGSLGPGEQFF. The CDR3 DNA follows: TGTGCCAGCAGCCAAGTGGGCGGGAGCCTAGGACCTGGTGAGCAGTTCTTC. The chain links TRBV4-2 to TRBJ2-1; the match to TRBD2 covers 7 bases. V was clipped by 1 base and J by 9 bases; unmatched bases: 15. Germline V CDR1 and CDR2: LGHNA, YNFKEQ. The CDR3 consists of 17 residues.

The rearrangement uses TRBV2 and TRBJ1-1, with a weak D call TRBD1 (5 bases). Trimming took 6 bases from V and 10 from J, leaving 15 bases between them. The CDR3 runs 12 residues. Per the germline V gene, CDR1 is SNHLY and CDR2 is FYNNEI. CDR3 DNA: TGTGCCAGCAGCTCCCAGGGCTGGGGAGCTTTCTTT. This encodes CASSSQGWGAFF.

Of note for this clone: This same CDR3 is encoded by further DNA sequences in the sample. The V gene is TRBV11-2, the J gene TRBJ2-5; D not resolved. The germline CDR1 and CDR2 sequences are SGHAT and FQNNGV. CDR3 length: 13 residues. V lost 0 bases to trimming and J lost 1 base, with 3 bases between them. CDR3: CASSLEVQETQYF. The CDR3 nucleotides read TGTGCCAGCAGCTTAGAAGTCCAAGAGACCCAGTACTTC.

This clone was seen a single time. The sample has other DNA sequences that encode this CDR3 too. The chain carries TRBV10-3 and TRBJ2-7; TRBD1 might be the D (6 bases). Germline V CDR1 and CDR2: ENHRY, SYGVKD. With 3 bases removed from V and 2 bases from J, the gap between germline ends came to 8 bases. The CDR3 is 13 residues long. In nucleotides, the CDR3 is TGTGCCATCAGTGATGGGGACACCTACGAGCAGTACTTC. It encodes CAISDGDTYEQYF.

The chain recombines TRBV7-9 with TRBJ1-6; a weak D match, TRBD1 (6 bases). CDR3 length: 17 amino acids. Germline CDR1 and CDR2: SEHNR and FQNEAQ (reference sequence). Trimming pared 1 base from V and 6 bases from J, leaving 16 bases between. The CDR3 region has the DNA TGTGCCAGCAGCTTAGGACAGGAGGCCTTAGGTAATTCACCCCTCCACTTT. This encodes CASSLGQEALGNSPLHF.

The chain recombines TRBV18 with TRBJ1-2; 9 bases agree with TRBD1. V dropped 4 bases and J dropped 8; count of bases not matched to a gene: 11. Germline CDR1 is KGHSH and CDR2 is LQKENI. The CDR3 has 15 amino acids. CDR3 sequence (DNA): TGTGCCAGCTCACGTCCGGGACAGGGAATGGAAGGCTACACCTTC. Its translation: CASSRPGQGMEGYTF.

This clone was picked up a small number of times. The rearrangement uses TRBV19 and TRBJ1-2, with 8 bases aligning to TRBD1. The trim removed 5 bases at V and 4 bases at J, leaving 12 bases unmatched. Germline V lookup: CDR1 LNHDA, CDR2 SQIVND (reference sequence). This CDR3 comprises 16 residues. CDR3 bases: TGTGCCAGTAGTGCACCCGACAGGGGCCGAGCCTATGGCTACACCTTC. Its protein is CASSAPDRGRAYGYTF. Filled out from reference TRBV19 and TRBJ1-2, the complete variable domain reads DGGITQSPKYLFRKEGQNVTLSCEQNLNHDAMYWYRQDPGQGLRLIYYSQIVNDFQKGDIAEGYSVSREKKESFPLTVTSAQKNPTAFYLCASSAPDRGRAYGYTFGSGTRLTVV.

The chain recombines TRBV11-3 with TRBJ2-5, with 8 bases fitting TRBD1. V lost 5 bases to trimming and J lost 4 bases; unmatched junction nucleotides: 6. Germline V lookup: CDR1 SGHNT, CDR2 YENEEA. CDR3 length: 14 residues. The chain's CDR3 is CASSLGGQGETQYF. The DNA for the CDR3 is TGTGCCAGCAGCCTAGGAGGACAGGGAGAGACCCAGTACTTC. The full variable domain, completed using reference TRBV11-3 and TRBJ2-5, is EAGVVQSPRYKIIEKKQPVAFWCNPISGHNTLYWYLQNLGQGPELLIRYENEEAVDDSQLPKDRFSAERLKGVDSTLKIQPAELGDSAVYLCASSLGGQGETQYFGPGTRLLVL.

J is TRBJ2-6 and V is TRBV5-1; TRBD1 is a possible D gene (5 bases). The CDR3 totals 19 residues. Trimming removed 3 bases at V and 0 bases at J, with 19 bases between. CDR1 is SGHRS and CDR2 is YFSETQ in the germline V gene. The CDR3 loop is CASSSLTAQGFSGANVLTF. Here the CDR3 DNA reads TGCGCCAGCAGCTCGTTAACCGCCCAGGGTTTCTCTGGGGCCAACGTCCTGACTTTC.

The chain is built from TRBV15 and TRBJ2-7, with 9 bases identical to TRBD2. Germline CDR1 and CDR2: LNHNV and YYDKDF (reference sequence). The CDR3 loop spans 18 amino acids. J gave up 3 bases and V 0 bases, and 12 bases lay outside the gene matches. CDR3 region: CATSRDGRLAGIHYEQYF. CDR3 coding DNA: TGTGCCACCAGCAGAGATGGGCGGCTAGCGGGAATCCACTACGAGCAGTACTTC.